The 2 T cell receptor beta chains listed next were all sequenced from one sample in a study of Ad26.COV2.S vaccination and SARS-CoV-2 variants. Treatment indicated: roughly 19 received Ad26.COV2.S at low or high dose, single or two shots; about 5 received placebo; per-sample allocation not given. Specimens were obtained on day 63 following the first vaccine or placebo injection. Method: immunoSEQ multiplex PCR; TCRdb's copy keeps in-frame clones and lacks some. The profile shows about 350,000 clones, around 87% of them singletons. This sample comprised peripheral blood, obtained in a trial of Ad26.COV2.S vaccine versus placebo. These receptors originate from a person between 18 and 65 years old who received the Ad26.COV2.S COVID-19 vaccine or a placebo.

Written as DNA, the CDR3 is TGTGCCAGCAGCTCGCTAGCGGGGGCCGCTTCGAATGAGCAGTTCTTC. Encoded protein: CASSSLAGAASNEQFF. This sequence joins TRBV11-1 and TRBJ2-1; 10 bases are shared with TRBD2. The CDR3 runs to 16 residues. V shed 4 bases and J 7 bases; nucleotides not matched to a gene: 10. Germline CDR1 is SGHAT and CDR2 is FQDESV (reference sequence).

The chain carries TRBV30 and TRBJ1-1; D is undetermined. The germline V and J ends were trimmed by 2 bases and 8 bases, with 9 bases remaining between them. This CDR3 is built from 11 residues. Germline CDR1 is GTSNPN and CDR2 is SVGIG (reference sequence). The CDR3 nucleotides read TGTGCCTGGAGTTGGAAGAAGGAAGCTTTCTTT. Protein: CAWSWKKEAFF.